The 24 T cell receptor beta chains in this list originate from one sample, sequenced in a study of tumor-infiltrating lymphocytes in primary liver carcinoma. The investigators made TCR beta cDNA from approximately 0.5 ug total RNA, using a constant-region primer. The TCR beta library was amplified through three nested multiplex PCR rounds in a modified ARM-PCR procedure. The two initial PCR rounds, 9 to 11 cycles each, used TRBV1-TRBV30 forward and C-beta reverse primers. MiXCR, run by TCRdb on the multiplex PCR reads, gives a single entry per CDR3 protein. Among roughly 45,000 distinct CDR3 sequences listed, 71% were seen once. It was from roughly 20-30 mg of unsorted bulk tissue that RNA and DNA were co-extracted. The material sequenced was liver tumor tissue from sampling region 5. Subset of the sample: tumor region T5, tumor centre. The receptors were sampled from a man aged 40-55 years with primary liver carcinoma and hepatitis B virus infection.

This clonotype was found many times. The CDR3 DNA reads as TGTGCCAGCAGTTACCACAGGGTGGACACCGGGGAGCTGTTTTTT. This sequence encodes CASSYHRVDTGELFF. The J gene is TRBJ2-2, the V gene TRBV6-6; TRBD1 might be the D (6 bases). The CDR3 length is 15 residues. Looked up from germline, CDR1 is MNHNY and CDR2 is SVGAGI (reference sequence). Trimming took off 2 bases at V and 3 bases at J, with 10 bases between the two ends.

As regards this clonotype: The junction does not match germline at one end; this may be a read error. The chain combines TRBV6-5 with TRBJ2-7, with 10 bases identical to TRBD2. This CDR3 spans 14 amino acids. CDR1 and CDR2 (germline): MNHEY, SVGAGI. The CDR3 spells CTSNPLAGVGEQYF. The CDR3 DNA reads as TGTACCAGCAACCCTCTAGCGGGAGTGGGGGAGCAGTACTTC.

To note about this clonotype: Because the CDR3 is missing its conserved closing phenylalanine or tryptophan, this is likely a read error. This chain joins TRBV28 and TRBJ1-5, with TRBD1 matching 8 bases. The germline CDR1 and CDR2 sequences are MDHEN and SYDVKM. The ends lost 5 bases at V and 4 bases at J; junction bases unmatched: 10. The CDR3 consists of 16 residues. The CDR3 reads CASSRTGCLGNQPQHI. In nucleotides, the CDR3 is TGTGCCAGCAGTCGGACAGGGTGCTTGGGGAATCAGCCCCAGCATATT.

As regards this clonotype: A clone one base away is much larger, so this may be a read error. This sequence joins TRBV5-1 and TRBJ2-3, with 10 bases lining up with TRBD2. This CDR3 contains 15 residues. Germline V gene sequence: CDR1 SGHRS, CDR2 YFSETQ. The CDR3 coding sequence is TGCGCCAGCAGCTTGGAGCGGGAGGGCACAGATACGCTGTATTTT. Protein: CASSLEREGTDTLYF.

A remark on this clonotype: The junction and the germline gene differ at one end; a read error may be behind it. V gene TRBV29-1 combines with J gene TRBJ2-6; D remains unclear. The CDR3 sequence is 18 residues long. CDR1 is SQVTM and CDR2 is ANQGSEA in the germline V gene. The CDR3 sequence is CNVEIRMGWALLANVLTF. Here the CDR3 DNA reads TGCAACGTTGAAATCCGGATGGGGTGGGCTCTGTTGGCCAACGTCCTGACTTTC. Drawing the rest from reference TRBV29-1 and TRBJ2-6, the complete variable domain is SAVISQKPSRDICQRGTSLTIQCQVDSQVTMMFWYRQQPGQSLTLIATANQGSEATYESGFVIDKFPISRPNLTFSTLTVSNMSPEDSSIYLCNVEIRMGWALLANVLTFGAGSRLTVL.

Of note for this clonotype: The junction departs from the called germline gene at one end, perhaps through a read error. The gene calls are TRBV6-5 and TRBJ2-1; D perhaps matches TRBD2 (5 bases). The germline V gene encodes CDR1 MNHEY and CDR2 SVGAGI. The CDR3 extends over 16 amino acids. DNA for the CDR3: TGTGCTAGCAGTTACTCCGGGGAGATGAGGAACGCTGAGCAGTTCTTC. It is translated as CASSYSGEMRNAEQFF.

The chain carries TRBV2 and TRBJ1-5; D is uncertain. The CDR3 covers 13 residues. Trimming removed 1 base at V and 5 bases at J, with 6 bases between. In germline, CDR1 is SNHLY, CDR2 FYNNEI. The CDR3 sequence is CASSEDQDQPQHF. As DNA, the CDR3 is TGTGCCAGCAGTGAAGACCAGGATCAGCCCCAGCATTTT.

As for this clonotype: The conserved closing phenylalanine or tryptophan is absent in this CDR3, likely reflecting a read error. The chain joins TRBV6-6 to TRBJ1-1; the D is unclear. Per the germline V gene, CDR1 is MNHNY and CDR2 is SVGAGI (reference sequence). V lost 0 bases and J lost 7, with 3 bases in between. This CDR3 contains 11 residues. In DNA form, the CDR3 reads TGTGCCAGCAGTTACTCTGGTGAAGCTTTCCTA. Residues: CASSYSGEAFL.

Turning to this clonotype: The junction shows a germline mismatch at one end, possibly a read error. This sequence joins TRBV5-6 and TRBJ1-1; 8 nucleotides agree with TRBD1. Germline loops: CDR1 SGHDT, CDR2 YYEEEE. This CDR3 has 13 residues. CDR3 in amino acids: CASSFRQGTGAFF. DNA of the CDR3: TGTGCCAGCAGCTTTCGACAGGGGACTGGAGCTTTCTTT. Looking up the rest from reference TRBV5-6 and TRBJ1-1 gives the full variable domain: DAGVTQSPTHLIKTRGQQVTLRCSPKSGHDTVSWYQQALGQGPQFIFQYYEEEERQRGNFPDRFSGHQFPNYSSELNVNALLLGDSALYLCASSFRQGTGAFFGQGTRLTVV.

The chain recombines TRBV12-3 or TRBV12-4 with TRBJ2-7, with D maybe TRBD1 (5 bases). The CDR3 is 12 residues long. This chain's CDR3 is CASSADSYEQFV. CDR3 in DNA: TGTGCCAGCAGTGCAGACAGTTACGAGCAGTTCGTC.

Of note for this clonotype: The junction shows a germline mismatch at one end, possibly a read error. V and J are TRBV6-1 and TRBJ2-5; 8 bases match TRBD1. Per the germline V gene, CDR1 is MNHNS and CDR2 is SASEGT. The CDR3 loop spans 13 amino acids. CDR3 DNA: TGCGCCGGCAGGGACAGGAGATTGGAGACCCTGTACTTC. Translated, it gives CAGRDRRLETLYF.

The chain combines TRBV5-4 with TRBJ1-2; perhaps TRBD1 as D (6 bases). Germline values: CDR1 SGHNT, CDR2 YYREEE (reference sequence). Trimming took off 5 bases at V and 3 bases at J, with 11 bases between the two ends. The CDR3 length is 13 residues. The CDR3 reads CASSADSHYGYTF. The CDR3 DNA follows: TGTGCCAGCAGTGCGGACAGCCACTATGGCTACACCTTC.

As to this clonotype: This could be a read error, since a much larger clone is one nucleotide away. The chain uses TRBV14 and TRBJ2-2, with D possibly being TRBD1 (6 bases). Germline V gene lookup returns CDR1 SGHDN and CDR2 FVKESK. The CDR3 consists of 14 residues. CDR3 DNA: TGTACCAGCAGGTCGGGACAGAACACCGGGGAGCTGTTTTTT. Translating it yields CTSRSGQNTGELFF.

Notes on this clonotype: The germline gene is not matched at one end of the junction; a read error may be the cause. The rearrangement joins TRBV11-2 to TRBJ2-7; 15 bases agree with TRBD2. The CDR3 extends over 18 amino acids. The germline CDR1 and CDR2 sequences are SGHAT and FQNNGV. The CDR3 spells CASSLSFGLAGGVYEQYF. The CDR3 coding sequence is TGTGCCAGCAGCTTATCCTTTGGACTAGCGGGAGGGGTGTACGAGCAGTACTTT.

The V call is TRBV4-1, the J call TRBJ1-5; 7 bases map to TRBD1. Germline CDR1 MGHRA, CDR2 YSYEKL. V was pared by 1 base and J by 5 bases, with 5 bases of the junction left unmatched. This CDR3 spans 15 amino acids. The CDR3 loop is CASSQAQGNYQPQHF. The CDR3 DNA sequence: TGCGCCAGCAGCCAAGCACAGGGGAACTATCAGCCCCAGCATTTT.

This clonotype was seen just once. In this CDR3 the conserved last residue, phenylalanine or tryptophan, is missing, so a read error is likely. The rearrangement joins TRBV10-3 to TRBJ2-4; no reliable D call. Looked up from germline, CDR1 is ENHRY and CDR2 is SYGVKD. The CDR3 runs 13 residues. CDR3 sequence: CAISEPTKNIQYI. Written as DNA, the CDR3 is TGTGCCATCAGTGAGCCAACTAAAAACATACAGTACATC.

This clonotype was counted ten times or more. The chain employs TRBV13 and TRBJ2-7; 7 bases agree with TRBD1. After removal of 5 bases from V and 3 bases from J, the junction contained 4 bases not matched to a gene. CDR3 length equals 13 residues. Germline values: CDR1 PRHDT, CDR2 FYEKMQ (reference sequence). The CDR3 DNA reads TGTGCCAGCAGCGCACGGGACAGCTACGAGCAGTACTTC. Residues: CASSARDSYEQYF.

The table lists this clonotype with a count of one. With a much larger clone just one base away, this may be a read error. The J gene is TRBJ2-1, the V gene TRBV5-1; 10 bases map to TRBD1. This CDR3 comprises 15 residues. In germline, CDR1 is SGHRS, CDR2 YFSETQ. The CDR3 nucleotides are TGCGCCAGCAGCAAGACAGGGGGCGACTACAATGAGCAGTTATTC. It yields the protein CASSKTGGDYNEQLF.

In the case of this clonotype: Relative to the germline gene, one junction end is altered; a read error may explain this. The V call is TRBV28, the J call TRBJ2-7; TRBD2 might be the D (6 bases). Germline values: CDR1 MDHEN, CDR2 SYDVKM. The CDR3 loop spans 14 amino acids. CDR3 bases: TGTGCCGGCAGTTTTCAACCCGGGAGCTACGGGCAGTACTTC. Its protein is CAGSFQPGSYGQYF. The variable domain in full, with the rest retrieved from reference TRBV28 and TRBJ2-7, is DVKVTQSSRYLVKRTGEKVFLECVQDMDHENMFWYRQDPGLGLRLIYFSYDVKMKEKGDIPEGYSVSREKKERFSLILESASTNQTSMYLCAGSFQPGSYGQYFGPGTRLTVT.

This clonotype was seen many times. The chain joins TRBV6-6 to TRBJ1-6; 7 nucleotides agree with TRBD1. The ends lost 6 bases at V and 6 bases at J; junction bases unmatched: 5. The CDR3 covers 14 residues. The germline gives CDR1 MNHNY, CDR2 SVGAGI (reference sequence). The CDR3 region is CASSPRDSNSPLHF. The CDR3 region has the DNA TGTGCCAGCAGCCCCCGGGACAGTAATTCACCCCTCCACTTT.

In this sample, this clonotype is medium-sized. This sequence joins TRBV11-2 and TRBJ1-1; D uncertain. Germline V gene lookup returns CDR1 SGHAT and CDR2 FQNNGV. Trimming shortened V by 4 bases and J by 3 bases, and 12 bases separated the two germline ends. CDR3 length: 14 amino acids. The DNA for the CDR3 is TGTGCCAGCAGCTCCGGACTGAGAGACACTGAAGCTTTCTTT. This codes for CASSSGLRDTEAFF.

As for this clonotype: One end of the junction fails to match germline, which may point to a read error. The CDR3 is CANTLGTGGSYNEQLF. In DNA, the CDR3 is TGTGCCAACACCTTGGGGACGGGGGGCTCCTACAATGAGCAGCTCTTC. V and J are TRBV5-8 and TRBJ2-1; possible D gene TRBD2, 7 bases. Germline V gene sequence: CDR1 SGHTS, CDR2 YDEGEE. The CDR3 is 16 amino acids.

Notes on this clonotype: In this CDR3 the conserved last residue, phenylalanine or tryptophan, is missing, so a read error is likely. The chain links TRBV10-3 to TRBJ2-1; D gene unclear. V shed 0 bases and J shed 8 bases, with 11 bases lying between them. The CDR3 sequence is 14 residues long. Germline V gene data show CDR1 as ENHRY and CDR2 as SYGVKD. CDR3 in DNA: TGTGCCATCAGTGAGTCTAGGGTGGCTGATGAGCAGTTCTTG. Translated: CAISESRVADEQFL.

V and J are TRBV11-2 and TRBJ2-1; TRBD2 matches 9 bases. The CDR3 is 15 amino acids. The V and J ends lost 1 base and 8 bases, in that order; junction bases with no gene match: 6. Germline V gene data show CDR1 as SGHAT and CDR2 as FQNNGV. As DNA, the CDR3 is TGTGCCAGCAGCTTAGTGGCGGGAGGGCGATATGAGCAGTTCTTC. Translated: CASSLVAGGRYEQFF.